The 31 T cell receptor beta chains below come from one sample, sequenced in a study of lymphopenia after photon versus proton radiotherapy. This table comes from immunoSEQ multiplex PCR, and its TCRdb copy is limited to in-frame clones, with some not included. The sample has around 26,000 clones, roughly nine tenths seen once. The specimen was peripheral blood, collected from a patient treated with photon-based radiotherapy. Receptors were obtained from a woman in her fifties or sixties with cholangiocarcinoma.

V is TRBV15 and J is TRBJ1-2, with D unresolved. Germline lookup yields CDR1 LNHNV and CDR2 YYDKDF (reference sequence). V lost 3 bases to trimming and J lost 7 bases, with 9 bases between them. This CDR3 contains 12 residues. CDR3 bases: TGTGCCACCAGCAGGCTGCAGACTGGCTACACCTTC. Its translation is CATSRLQTGYTF.

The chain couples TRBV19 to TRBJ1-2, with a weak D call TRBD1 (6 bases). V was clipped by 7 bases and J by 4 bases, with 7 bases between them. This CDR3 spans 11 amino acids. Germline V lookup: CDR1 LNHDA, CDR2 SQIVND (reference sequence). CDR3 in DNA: TGTGCCAGTATAGGGGGCTATGGCTACACCTTC. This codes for CASIGGYGYTF. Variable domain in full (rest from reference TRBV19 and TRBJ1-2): DGGITQSPKYLFRKEGQNVTLSCEQNLNHDAMYWYRQDPGQGLRLIYYSQIVNDFQKGDIAEGYSVSREKKESFPLTVTSAQKNPTAFYLCASIGGYGYTFGSGTRLTVV.

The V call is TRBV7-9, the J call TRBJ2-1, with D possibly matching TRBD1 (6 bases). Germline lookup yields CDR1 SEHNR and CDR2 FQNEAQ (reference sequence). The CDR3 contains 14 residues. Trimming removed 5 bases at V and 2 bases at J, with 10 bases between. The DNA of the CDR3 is TGTGCCAGCAGCAGACAGGCGACCTACAATGAGCAGTTCTTC. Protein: CASSRQATYNEQFF.

CDR3 loop: CASSLVWGRREKLFF. CDR3 coding DNA: TGTGCCAGCAGCTTAGTCTGGGGTCGTCGTGAAAAACTGTTTTTT. This chain links TRBV7-2 with TRBJ1-4; D gene uncertain. The length of the CDR3 is 15 residues. CDR1 and CDR2 (germline): SGHTA, FQGNSA. The V gene lost 1 base and the J gene lost 7 bases, with 13 bases spanning the gap.

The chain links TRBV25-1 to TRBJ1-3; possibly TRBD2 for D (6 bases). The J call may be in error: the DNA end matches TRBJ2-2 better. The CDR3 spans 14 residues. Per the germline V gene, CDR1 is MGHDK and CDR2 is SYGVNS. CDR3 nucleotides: TGTGCCAGCAGTGAAGCGGGGATGGACGGGGAGCTGTTTTTT. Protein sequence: CASSEAGMDGELFF.

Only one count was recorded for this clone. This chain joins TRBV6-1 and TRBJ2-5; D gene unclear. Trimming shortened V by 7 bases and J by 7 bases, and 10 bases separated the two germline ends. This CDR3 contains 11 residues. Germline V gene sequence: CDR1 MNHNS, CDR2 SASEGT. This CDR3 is CASMGTATQYF. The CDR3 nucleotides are TGTGCCAGCATGGGTACCGCGACCCAGTACTTC.

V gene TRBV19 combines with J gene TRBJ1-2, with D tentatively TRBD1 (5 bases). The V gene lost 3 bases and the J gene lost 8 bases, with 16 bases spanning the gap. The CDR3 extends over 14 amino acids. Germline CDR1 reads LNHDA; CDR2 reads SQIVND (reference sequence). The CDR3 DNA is TGTGCCAGTAGTATTGCGCAGGGAAGGAAGGGCTACACCTTC. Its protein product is CASSIAQGRKGYTF.

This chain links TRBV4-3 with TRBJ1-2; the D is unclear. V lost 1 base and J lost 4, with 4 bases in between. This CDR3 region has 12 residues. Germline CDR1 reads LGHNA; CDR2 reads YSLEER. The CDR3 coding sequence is TGCGCCAGCAGCCAAGTCGGCTATGGCTACACCTTC. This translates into CASSQVGYGYTF.

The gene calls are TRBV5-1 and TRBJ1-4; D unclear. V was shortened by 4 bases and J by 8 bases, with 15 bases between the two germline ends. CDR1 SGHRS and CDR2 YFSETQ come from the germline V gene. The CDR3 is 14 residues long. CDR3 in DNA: TGCGCCAGCAGCGTCGGGGAGCCCTGGGAAAAACTGTTTTTT. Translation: CASSVGEPWEKLFF.

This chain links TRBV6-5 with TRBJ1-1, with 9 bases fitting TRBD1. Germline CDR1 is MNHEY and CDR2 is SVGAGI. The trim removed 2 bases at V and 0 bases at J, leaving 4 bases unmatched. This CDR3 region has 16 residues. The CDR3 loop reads CASSYRGTGLNTEAFF. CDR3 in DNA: TGTGCCAGCAGTTACAGGGGGACAGGGTTGAACACTGAAGCTTTCTTT.

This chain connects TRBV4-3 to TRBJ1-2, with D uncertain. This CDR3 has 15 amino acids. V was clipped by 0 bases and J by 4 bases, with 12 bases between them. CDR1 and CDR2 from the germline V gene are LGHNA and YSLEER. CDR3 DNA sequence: TGCGCCAGCAGCCAAGACGGATGGACTGGCTATGGCTACACCTTC. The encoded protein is CASSQDGWTGYGYTF.

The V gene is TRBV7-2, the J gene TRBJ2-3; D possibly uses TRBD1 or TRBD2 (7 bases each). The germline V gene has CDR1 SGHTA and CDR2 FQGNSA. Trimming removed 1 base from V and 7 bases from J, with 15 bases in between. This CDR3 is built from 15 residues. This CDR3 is CASSLVTGRVNTQYF. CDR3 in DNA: TGTGCCAGCAGCTTAGTGACAGGGAGGGTGAATACGCAGTATTTT.

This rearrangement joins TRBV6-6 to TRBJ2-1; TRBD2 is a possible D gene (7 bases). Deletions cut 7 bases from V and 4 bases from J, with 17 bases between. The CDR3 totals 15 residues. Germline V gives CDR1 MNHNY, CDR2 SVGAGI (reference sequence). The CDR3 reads CASNEQGLKYNEQFF. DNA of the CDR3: TGTGCCAGCAACGAACAGGGACTAAAATACAATGAGCAGTTCTTC.

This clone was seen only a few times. CDR3 sequence (DNA): TGTGCCAGCCGCTCCCTGGGGGCGTGGGGGGCCAACGTCCTGACTTTC. Translating it yields CASRSLGAWGANVLTF. The chain couples TRBV2 to TRBJ2-6, with D possibly matching TRBD1 (6 bases). V lost 8 bases and J 4 bases, leaving 18 bases between the germline ends. CDR1 SNHLY and CDR2 FYNNEI come from the germline V gene. The CDR3 length is 16 residues.

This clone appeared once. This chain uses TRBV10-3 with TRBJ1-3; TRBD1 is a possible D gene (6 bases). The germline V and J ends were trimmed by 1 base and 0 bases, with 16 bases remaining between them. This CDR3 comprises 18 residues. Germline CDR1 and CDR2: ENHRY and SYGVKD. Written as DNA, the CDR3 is TGTGCCATCAGTGAGTTTTTTAGGGCAGGGGCCTCTGGAAACACCATATATTTT. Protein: CAISEFFRAGASGNTIYF.

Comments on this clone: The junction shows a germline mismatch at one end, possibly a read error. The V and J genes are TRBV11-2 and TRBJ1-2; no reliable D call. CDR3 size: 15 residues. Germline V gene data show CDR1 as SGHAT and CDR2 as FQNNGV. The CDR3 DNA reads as TGTGCCAGCACCTTATACCCGGGGTGGGGCTATGGCTACACCTTC. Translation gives CASTLYPGWGYGYTF.

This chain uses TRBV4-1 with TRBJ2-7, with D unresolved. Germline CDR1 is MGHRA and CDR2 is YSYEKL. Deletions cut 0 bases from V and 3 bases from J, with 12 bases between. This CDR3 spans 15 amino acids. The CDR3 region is CASSQDLGTNYEQYF. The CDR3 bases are TGCGCCAGCAGCCAAGATTTGGGAACTAACTACGAGCAGTACTTC.

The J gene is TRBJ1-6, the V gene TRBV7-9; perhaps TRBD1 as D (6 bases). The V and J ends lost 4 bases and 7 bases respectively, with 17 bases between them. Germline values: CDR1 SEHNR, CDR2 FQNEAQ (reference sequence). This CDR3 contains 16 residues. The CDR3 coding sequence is TGTGCCAGCAGCTCACGAGCGACAGGATTCAATTCACCCCTCCACTTT. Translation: CASSSRATGFNSPLHF.

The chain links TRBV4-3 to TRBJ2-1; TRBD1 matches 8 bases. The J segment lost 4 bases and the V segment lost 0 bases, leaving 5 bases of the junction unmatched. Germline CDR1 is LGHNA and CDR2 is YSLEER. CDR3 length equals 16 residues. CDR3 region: CASSQDRNRGYNEQFF. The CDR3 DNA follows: TGCGCCAGCAGCCAAGATCGGAACAGGGGGTACAATGAGCAGTTCTTC.

CDR3 in DNA: TGTGCCAGCAGCGTAGAAGATCAGGGGGTGCAGACCCAGTACTTC. Protein sequence: CASSVEDQGVQTQYF. The rearrangement joins TRBV9 to TRBJ2-5, with 7 bases aligning to TRBD1. CDR1 and CDR2 from the germline V gene are SGDLS and YYNGEE. This CDR3 has 15 residues. V shed 0 bases, J shed 6 bases, and the junction held 8 bases outside the gene matches.

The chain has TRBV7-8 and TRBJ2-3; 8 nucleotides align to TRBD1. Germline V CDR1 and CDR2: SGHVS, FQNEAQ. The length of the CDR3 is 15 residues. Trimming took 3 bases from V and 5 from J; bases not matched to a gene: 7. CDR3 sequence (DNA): TGTGCCAGCAGCTTTGGACAGGGAGAAAGAGATACGCAGTATTTT. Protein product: CASSFGQGERDTQYF.

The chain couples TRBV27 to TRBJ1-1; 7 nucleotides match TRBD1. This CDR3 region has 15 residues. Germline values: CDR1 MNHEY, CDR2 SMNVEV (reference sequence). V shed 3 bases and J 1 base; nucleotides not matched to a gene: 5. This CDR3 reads CASSLTGWGNTEAFF. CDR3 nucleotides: TGTGCCAGCAGTTTGACAGGGTGGGGGAACACTGAAGCTTTCTTT.

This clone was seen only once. Here the CDR3 reads CASWATGYGYTF. CDR3 nucleotide sequence: TGTGCCAGCTGGGCCACTGGCTATGGCTACACCTTC. The chain carries TRBV6-5 and TRBJ1-2, with D uncertain. Looked up from germline, CDR1 is MNHEY and CDR2 is SVGAGI. The CDR3 is made up of 12 amino acids. Trimming left V 8 bases short and J 4 bases short, with 11 bases between.

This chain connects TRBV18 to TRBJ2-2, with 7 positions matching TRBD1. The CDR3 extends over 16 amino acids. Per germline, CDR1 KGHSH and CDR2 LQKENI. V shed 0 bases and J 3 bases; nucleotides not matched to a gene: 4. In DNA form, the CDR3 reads TGTGCCAGCTCACCACCAAGCAGGGGGTACACCGGGGAGCTGTTTTTT. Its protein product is CASSPPSRGYTGELFF. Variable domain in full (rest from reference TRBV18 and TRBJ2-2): NAGVMQNPRHLVRRRGQEARLRCSPMKGHSHVYWYRQLPEEGLKFMVYLQKENIIDESGMPKERFSAEFPKEGPSILRIQQVVRGDSAAYFCASSPPSRGYTGELFFGEGSRLTVL.

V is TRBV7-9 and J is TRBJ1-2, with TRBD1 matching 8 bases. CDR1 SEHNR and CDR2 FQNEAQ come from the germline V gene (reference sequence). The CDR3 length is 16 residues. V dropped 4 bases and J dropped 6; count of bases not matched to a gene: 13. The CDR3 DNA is TGTGCCAGCAGCTCAGAAGACAGGGGACTAGTTCATGGCTACACCTTC. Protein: CASSSEDRGLVHGYTF.

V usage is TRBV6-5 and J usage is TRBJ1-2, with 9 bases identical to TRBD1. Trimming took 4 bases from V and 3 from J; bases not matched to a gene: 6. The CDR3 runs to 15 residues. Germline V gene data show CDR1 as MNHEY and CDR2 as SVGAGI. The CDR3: CASSSWTGEDYGYTF. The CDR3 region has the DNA TGTGCCAGCAGTTCCTGGACAGGGGAAGACTATGGCTACACCTTC.

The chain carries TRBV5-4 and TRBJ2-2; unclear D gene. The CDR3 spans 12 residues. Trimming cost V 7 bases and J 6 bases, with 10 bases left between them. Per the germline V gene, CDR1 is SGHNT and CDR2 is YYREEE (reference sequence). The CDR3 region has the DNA TGTGCCAGCGGCAGTTGGGCCGGGGAGCTGTTTTTT. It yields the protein CASGSWAGELFF. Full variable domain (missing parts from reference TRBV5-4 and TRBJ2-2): ETGVTQSPTHLIKTRGQQVTLRCSSQSGHNTVSWYQQALGQGPQFIFQYYREEENGRGNFPPRFSGLQFPNYSSELNVNALELDDSALYLCASGSWAGELFFGEGSRLTVL.

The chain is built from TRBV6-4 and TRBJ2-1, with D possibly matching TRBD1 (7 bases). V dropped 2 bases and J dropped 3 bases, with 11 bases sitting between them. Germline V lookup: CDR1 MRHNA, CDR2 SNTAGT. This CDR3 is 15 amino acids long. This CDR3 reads CASSDQGGGYNEQFF. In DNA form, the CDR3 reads TGTGCCAGCAGTGACCAGGGGGGAGGCTACAATGAGCAGTTCTTC.

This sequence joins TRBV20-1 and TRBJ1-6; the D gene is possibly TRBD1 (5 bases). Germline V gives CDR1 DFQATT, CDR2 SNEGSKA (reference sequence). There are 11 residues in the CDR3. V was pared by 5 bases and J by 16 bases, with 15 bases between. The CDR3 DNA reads TGCAGTGCTGGGATGGGGGGACGGCTCCACTTT. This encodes CSAGMGGRLHF.

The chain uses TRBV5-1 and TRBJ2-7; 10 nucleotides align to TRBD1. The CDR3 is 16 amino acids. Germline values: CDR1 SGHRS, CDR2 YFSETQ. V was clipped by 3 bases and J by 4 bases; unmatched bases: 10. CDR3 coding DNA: TGCGCCAGCAGCTGGGACCCGGGACAGGGGAGGTACGAGCAGTACTTC. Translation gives CASSWDPGQGRYEQYF.

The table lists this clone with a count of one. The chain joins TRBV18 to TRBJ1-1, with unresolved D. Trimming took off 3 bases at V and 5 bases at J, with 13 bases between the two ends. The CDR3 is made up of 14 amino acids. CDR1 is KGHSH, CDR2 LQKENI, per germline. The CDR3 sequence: CASSPLPGVTEAFF. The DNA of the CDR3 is TGTGCCAGCTCACCCCTCCCCGGGGTAACTGAAGCTTTCTTT. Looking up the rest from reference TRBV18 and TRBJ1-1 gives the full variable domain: NAGVMQNPRHLVRRRGQEARLRCSPMKGHSHVYWYRQLPEEGLKFMVYLQKENIIDESGMPKERFSAEFPKEGPSILRIQQVVRGDSAAYFCASSPLPGVTEAFFGQGTRLTVV.